This TCR beta chain derives from a study of neoadjuvant anti-PD-1 for oral cavity cancer. The time point: after neoadjuvant nivolumab, at surgical resection. These newly diagnosed stage II-IVA oral cavity squamous cell carcinoma patients had no prior systemic or radiation treatment. Blood cells were analyzed directly, without culture or expansion. Clones were read by immunoSEQ multiplex PCR, and TCRdb kept only the in-frame ones, dropping some. In the table there are 11,000 to 15,000 clones, 60% to 80% of which are singletons. Source: PBMCs, taken after nivolumab (anti-PD-1) treatment. The clonotype originates from a person aged 40-85 years with oral cavity squamous cell carcinoma.

CDR3 residues: CASSPGGSSYTEAFF. The DNA for the CDR3 is TGTGCCAGCAGCCCCGGCGGCAGTTCCTACACTGAAGCTTTCTTT. The V gene is TRBV5-5, the J gene TRBJ1-1; no clear D. Germline loops: CDR1 SGHKS, CDR2 YYEKEE (reference sequence). The CDR3 loop spans 15 amino acids. V lost 4 bases to trimming and J lost 3 bases, with 16 bases between them.